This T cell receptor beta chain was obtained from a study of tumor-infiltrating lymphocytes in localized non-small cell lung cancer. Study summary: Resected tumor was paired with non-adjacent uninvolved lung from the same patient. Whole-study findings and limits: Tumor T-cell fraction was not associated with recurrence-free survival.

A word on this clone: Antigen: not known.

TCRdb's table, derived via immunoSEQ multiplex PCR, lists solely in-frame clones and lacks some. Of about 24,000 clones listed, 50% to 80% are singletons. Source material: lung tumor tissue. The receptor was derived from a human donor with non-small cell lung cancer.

The CDR3, as DNA: TGCGCCAGCAGCTTGGATCTGGTCACAGATACGCAGTATTTT. Translation gives CASSLDLVTDTQYF. The V call is TRBV5-1, the J call TRBJ2-3, with D hard to call. The CDR3 loop spans 14 amino acids. Per germline, CDR1 SGHRS and CDR2 YFSETQ. Trimming shortened V by 0 bases and J by 2 bases, and 7 bases separated the two germline ends.